A few counts support the clone carrying this TCR beta chain. Its antigen is as yet unknown. The data originate from a study of cytomegalovirus exposure and HLA in healthy donors. Study conclusions and caveats: Indistinguishability led to the exclusion of some V segments, TRBV6-2 and TRBV6-3 included. Association with HLA alleles at 0.05 false discovery rate was found for 17,000 or so TCR beta sequences in a later analysis. Fewer N-insertions (relative to the 666-donor mean) were reportedly seen in an Asian-associated ancestry cluster in a later analysis.

13 Jbeta primers and 60 Vbeta primers were used for the PCR. The method was immunoSEQ multiplex PCR; TCRdb's version includes in-frame clones alone and lacks a portion of them. The repertoire holds about 170,000 clones, with about 65% as singletons. It was healthy bone marrow donors who served as donors. Trimming cost V 3 bases and J 10 bases, with 13 bases left between them. This CDR3 contains 14 residues. The V gene's germline CDR1 is LNHNV and CDR2 YYDKDF (reference sequence). The TCR originated in a man aged 40-55 years in good health and CMV-seropositive. The specimen was PBMCs. V usage is TRBV15 and J usage is TRBJ1-6; D perhaps matches TRBD1 (5 bases). CDR3 residues: CATSRRDGGSPLHF. The DNA for the CDR3 is TGTGCCACCAGCAGGAGGGACGGAGGGTCACCCCTCCACTTT.